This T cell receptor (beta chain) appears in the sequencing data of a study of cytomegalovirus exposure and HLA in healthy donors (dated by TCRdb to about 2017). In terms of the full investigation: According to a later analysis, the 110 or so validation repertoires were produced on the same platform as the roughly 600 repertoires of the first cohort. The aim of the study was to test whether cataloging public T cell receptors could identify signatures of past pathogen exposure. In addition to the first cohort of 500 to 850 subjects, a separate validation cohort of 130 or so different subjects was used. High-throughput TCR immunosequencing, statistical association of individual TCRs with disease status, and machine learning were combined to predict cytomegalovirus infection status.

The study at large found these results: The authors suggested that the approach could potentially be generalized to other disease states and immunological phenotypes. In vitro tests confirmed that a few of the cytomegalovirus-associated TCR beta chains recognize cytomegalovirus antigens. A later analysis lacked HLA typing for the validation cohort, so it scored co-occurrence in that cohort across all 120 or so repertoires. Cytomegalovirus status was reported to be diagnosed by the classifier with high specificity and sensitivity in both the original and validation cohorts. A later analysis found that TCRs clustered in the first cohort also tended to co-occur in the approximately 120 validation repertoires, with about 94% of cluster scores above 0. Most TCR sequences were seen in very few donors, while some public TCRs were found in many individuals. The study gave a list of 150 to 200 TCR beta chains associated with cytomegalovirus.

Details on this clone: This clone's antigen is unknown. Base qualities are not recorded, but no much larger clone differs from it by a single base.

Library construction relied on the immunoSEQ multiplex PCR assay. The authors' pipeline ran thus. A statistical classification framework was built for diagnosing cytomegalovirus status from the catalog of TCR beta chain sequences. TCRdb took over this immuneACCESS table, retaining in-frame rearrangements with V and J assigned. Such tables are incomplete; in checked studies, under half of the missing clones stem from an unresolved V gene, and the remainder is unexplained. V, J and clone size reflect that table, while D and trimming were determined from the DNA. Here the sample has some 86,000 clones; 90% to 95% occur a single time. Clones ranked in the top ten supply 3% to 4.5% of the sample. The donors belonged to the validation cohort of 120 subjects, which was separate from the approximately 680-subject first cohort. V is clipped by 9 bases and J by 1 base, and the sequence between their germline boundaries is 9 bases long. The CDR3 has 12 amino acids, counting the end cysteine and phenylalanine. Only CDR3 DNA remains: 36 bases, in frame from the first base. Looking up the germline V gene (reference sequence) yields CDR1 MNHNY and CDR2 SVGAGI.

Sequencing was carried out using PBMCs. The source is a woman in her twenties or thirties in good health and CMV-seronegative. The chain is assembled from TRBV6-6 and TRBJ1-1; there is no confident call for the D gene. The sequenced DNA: TGTGCCAGTCGTACTGGGAACACTGAAGCTTTCTTT. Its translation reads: CASRTGNTEAFF.